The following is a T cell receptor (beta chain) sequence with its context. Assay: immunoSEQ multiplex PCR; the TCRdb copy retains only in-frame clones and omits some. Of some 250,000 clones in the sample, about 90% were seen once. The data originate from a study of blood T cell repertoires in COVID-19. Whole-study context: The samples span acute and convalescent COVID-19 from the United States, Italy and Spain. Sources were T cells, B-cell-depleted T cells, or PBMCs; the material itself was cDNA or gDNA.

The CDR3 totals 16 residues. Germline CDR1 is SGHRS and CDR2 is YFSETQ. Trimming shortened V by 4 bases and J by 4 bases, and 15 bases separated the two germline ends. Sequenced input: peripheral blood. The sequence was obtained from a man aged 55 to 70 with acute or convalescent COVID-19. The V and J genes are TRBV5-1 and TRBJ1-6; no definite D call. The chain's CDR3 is CASSLSGDSYNSPLHF. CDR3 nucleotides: TGCGCCAGCAGCCTCAGCGGGGATTCTTATAATTCACCCCTCCACTTT.